Listed below are T cell receptor beta chains from one sample, sequenced in a study of T cells in tuberculosis. Profiled with immunoSEQ multiplex PCR; TCRdb holds only in-frame clones, not every one. The table shows 20,000 to 25,000 clones, with around 97% occurring only once. Input material: PBMCs. The receptors were gathered from a donor aged 10-30 years with latent tuberculosis or without tuberculosis infection. Both conserved end residues are part of each CDR3. Fields, in order: D gene, clone size, J gene, V gene, CDR3 DNA, CDR3 protein. A D gene is named only where the DNA matches it firmly. The size entry is marked missing in some rows and otherwise reads once, few, many or a size class.

TRBD1 | - | TRBJ2-7 | TRBV27 | TGTGCCAGCAAAAAACCGGGACAGGGCAACGAGCAGTACTTC | CASKKPGQGNEQYF
TRBD1 | - | TRBJ2-7 | TRBV11-3 | TGTGCCAGCAGCCCGGGAACAGGGGTTCTGGGCTCCTACGAGCAGTACTTC | CASSPGTGVLGSYEQYF
TRBD2 | - | TRBJ2-3 | TRBV27 | TGTGCCAGCAGTTTGACCACAAGAGCGGGGATGAGTACAGATACGCAGTATTTT | CASSLTTRAGMSTDTQYF
- | - | TRBJ1-5 | TRBV30 | TGTGCCTGGAGTGTACCAGGTCATAGCAATCAGCCCCAGCATTTT | CAWSVPGHSNQPQHF
- | - | TRBJ1-6 | TRBV27 | TGTGCCAGCAGTTTATCGGGGGGCTCCTATAATTCACCCCTCCACTTT | CASSLSGGSYNSPLHF
- | - | TRBJ2-7 | TRBV27 | TGTGCCAGCAGTTTAGGGGCCTGGGGCGAGCAGTACTTC | CASSLGAWGEQYF
- | - | TRBJ2-3 | TRBV2 | TGTGCCAGCAGTGAGCCACGGGACCCGAGGGGGGGCGATACGCAGTATTTT | CASSEPRDPRGGDTQYF
- | - | TRBJ1-1 | TRBV25-1 | TGTGCAGCCGGACGGACAGCCAACACTGAAGCTTTCTTT | CAAGRTANTEAFF
- | - | TRBJ1-5 | TRBV2 | TGTGCCAGCAGTACTCGGACACCTAGCAATCAGCCCCAGCATTTT | CASSTRTPSNQPQHF
- | - | TRBJ1-1 | TRBV7-9 | TGTGCCAGCAGCCCACAATATGATACAGGGATCACGTACACTGAAGCTTTCTTT | CASSPQYDTGITYTEAFF
TRBD1 | - | TRBJ1-2 | TRBV11-2 | TGTGCCAGCAGCCCCTGGGACAGGGGGTATAACTATGGCTACACCTTC | CASSPWDRGYNYGYTF
- | - | TRBJ1-5 | TRBV10-3 | TGTGCCATCAGCTCTATTAGCAATCAGCCCCAGCATTTT | CAISSISNQPQHF
TRBD2 | - | TRBJ2-1 | TRBV9 | TGTGCCAGCAGCGTAGCGACTAGCGGATACAATGAGCAGTTCTTC | CASSVATSGYNEQFF
TRBD1 | - | TRBJ2-5 | TRBV5-1 | TGCGCCAGCAGCTTTTCACAGGGGTGGGAAGAGACCCAGTACTTC | CASSFSQGWEETQYF
- | - | TRBJ1-1 | TRBV7-3 | TGTGCCAGCGGCCCCGCGGGCGGCACTGAAGCTTTCTTT | CASGPAGGTEAFF
- | - | TRBJ1-6 | TRBV27 | TGTGCCAGCAGTCCTGTAACCTATAATTCACCCCTCCACTTT | CASSPVTYNSPLHF
- | - | TRBJ2-4 | TRBV5-8 | TGTGCCAGCAGTCATAGGGGAGGTGATGGGGACATTCAGTACTTC | CASSHRGGDGDIQYF
- | - | TRBJ2-7 | TRBV29-1 | TGCAGCGCTCGGGGCTCCTACGAGCAGTACTTC | CSARGSYEQYF
TRBD1 | - | TRBJ2-7 | TRBV7-9 | TGTGCCAGCAGCCGCGGACAGGGTAGGAACGAGCAGTACTTC | CASSRGQGRNEQYF
TRBD1 | - | TRBJ2-7 | TRBV27 | TGTGCCAGCAGTTCCCCAAGGACAGGTTTGTTCGAGCAGTACTTC | CASSSPRTGLFEQYF
TRBD1 | - | TRBJ2-7 | TRBV11-2 | TGTGCCAGCAGCCCGACTCGCCGGGACAGGGGTTCCTCCTACGAGCAGTACTTC | CASSPTRRDRGSSYEQYF
TRBD1 | - | TRBJ1-2 | TRBV9 | TGTGCCAGCAGCGTATCCAGGGGGCAGAATGGCTACACCTTC | CASSVSRGQNGYTF
- | - | TRBJ1-1 | TRBV27 | TGTGCCAGCAGTTTATCGATCAGGGGAACTGAAGCTTTCTTT | CASSLSIRGTEAFF
TRBD1 | - | TRBJ1-5 | TRBV6-6 | TGTGCCAGCAGTCAAGACAGGGGGGTTCAGCCCCAGCATTTT | CASSQDRGVQPQHF
- | - | TRBJ2-5 | TRBV5-1 | TGCGCCAGCAGCTTGCGGGAGGAGACCCAGTACTTC | CASSLREETQYF
- | - | TRBJ2-2 | TRBV14 | TGTGCCAGCAGCCAAGATCTTCTTGCAGTTTCCGGGGAGCTGTTTTTT | CASSQDLLAVSGELFF
- | - | TRBJ1-1 | TRBV18 | TGTGCCAGCTCACCACCGATGGGAGTGCAGAACACTGAAGCTTTCTTT | CASSPPMGVQNTEAFF
- | - | TRBJ1-1 | TRBV19 | TGTGCCAGTAGCCCCGGGGGTTATGAAGCTTTCTTT | CASSPGGYEAFF
- | - | TRBJ1-5 | TRBV7-9 | TGTGCCAGCAGCTGGACAGAGAGCAATCAGCCCCAGCATTTT | CASSWTESNQPQHF
TRBD1 | - | TRBJ2-2 | TRBV29-1 | TGCAGCGGAAGGGACAGGAGCACCGGGGAGCTGTTTTTT | CSGRDRSTGELFF
- | - | TRBJ1-2 | TRBV6-5 | TGTGCCAGCAGTTACCAGGTTAACTATGGCTACACCTTC | CASSYQVNYGYTF
- | - | TRBJ1-1 | TRBV10-1 | TGCGCCAGCAGTGATGTGGCGGGTCCGGGCACTGAAGCTTTCTTT | CASSDVAGPGTEAFF
- | - | TRBJ2-3 | TRBV5-8 | TGTGCCAGCAGTGTGCTTAGCGGCACAGATACGCAGTATTTT | CASSVLSGTDTQYF
- | - | TRBJ2-1 | TRBV5-5 | TGTGCCAGCAGCTTGGGGGCTAGCAGGATATACAATGAGCAGTTCTTC | CASSLGASRIYNEQFF
- | - | TRBJ1-4 | TRBV6-1 | TGTGCCAGCAGTCTCCAGGGTACAACTAATGAAAAACTGTTTTTT | CASSLQGTTNEKLFF
- | - | TRBJ1-2 | TRBV5-4 | TGTGCCAGCAGCCAAAATGAGTATGGCTACACCTTC | CASSQNEYGYTF
TRBD2 | - | TRBJ2-4 | TRBV27 | TGTGCCAGCAGTTTCGGAGCGGGGAAGACTAACATTCAGTACTTC | CASSFGAGKTNIQYF
- | - | TRBJ1-2 | TRBV6-1 | TGTGCCAGCAGTGAATATGGAGCTGTAGACGTATCCTATGGCTACACCTTC | CASSEYGAVDVSYGYTF
TRBD2 | - | TRBJ2-3 | TRBV27 | TGTGCCAGCCACCCGCTAGCGGGGGGCACAGATACGCAGTATTTT | CASHPLAGGTDTQYF
TRBD1 | - | TRBJ1-1 | TRBV5-4 | TGTGCCAGCAGCTTGCATGACAGGGGGCAAAAAGCTTTCTTT | CASSLHDRGQKAFF
- | - | TRBJ1-1 | TRBV30 | TGTGCCTGGACTAGGGGATCTAATGAAGCTTTCTTT | CAWTRGSNEAFF
- | - | TRBJ1-1 | TRBV2 | TGTGCCAGCAGCTCAGGGATCGTGAACACTGAAGCTTTCTTT | CASSSGIVNTEAFF
- | - | TRBJ2-7 | TRBV12-5 | TGTGCTAGTGGTTTGGTACCAACAGGGAACGACGAGCAGTACTTC | CASGLVPTGNDEQYF
TRBD1 | - | TRBJ1-1 | TRBV19 | TGTGCCAGTAGTCAGGGGGCGTGGAACACTGAAGCTTTCTTT | CASSQGAWNTEAFF
- | - | TRBJ1-5 | TRBV6-1 | TGTGCCAGCAGGACTAGGGATCAGCCCCAGCATTTT | CASRTRDQPQHF
TRBD1 | - | TRBJ2-7 | TRBV6-6 | TGTGCCAGCAGAACACCAGGGACAGTACCGACCTACGAGCAGTACTTC | CASRTPGTVPTYEQYF
TRBD2 | - | TRBJ2-7 | TRBV4-3 | TGCGCCAGCAGCCAATCGACTAGCGGGGGTTCGACCTCCTACGAGCAGTACTTC | CASSQSTSGGSTSYEQYF
TRBD1 | once | TRBJ1-1 | TRBV5-6 | TGTGCCAGCAGCACCGTAGACAGGGGTAACATGAACACTGAAGCTTTCTTT | CASSTVDRGNMNTEAFF
TRBD1 | - | TRBJ2-7 | TRBV6-6 | TGTGCCAGCAGTCTACAGGGGGGACCCTACGAGCAGTACTTC | CASSLQGGPYEQYF
- | - | TRBJ1-1 | TRBV19 | TGTGCCAGTAGTATGCGGGCGGAGAGCCTGAACACTGAAGCTTTCTTT | CASSMRAESLNTEAFF
- | - | TRBJ2-3 | TRBV18 | TGTGCCAGCTCACCACCGACTAGGGCGGATACGCAGTATTTT | CASSPPTRADTQYF
- | - | TRBJ1-1 | TRBV25-1 | TGTGCCAGCACCCCTCGGTTGATGAACACTGAAGCTTTCTTT | CASTPRLMNTEAFF
- | - | TRBJ1-3 | TRBV10-3 | TGTGCCATCACGGCGGGCGGACCCTCTGGAAACACCATATATTTT | CAITAGGPSGNTIYF
- | - | TRBJ2-5 | TRBV10-1 | TGCGCCAGCAGCTTAGGGACTCAAGAGACCCAGTACTTC | CASSLGTQETQYF
- | - | TRBJ2-3 | TRBV11-2 | TGTGCCAGCAGCCTGGCAAACGACCCATTAGCTAGCACAGATACGCAGTATTTT | CASSLANDPLASTDTQYF